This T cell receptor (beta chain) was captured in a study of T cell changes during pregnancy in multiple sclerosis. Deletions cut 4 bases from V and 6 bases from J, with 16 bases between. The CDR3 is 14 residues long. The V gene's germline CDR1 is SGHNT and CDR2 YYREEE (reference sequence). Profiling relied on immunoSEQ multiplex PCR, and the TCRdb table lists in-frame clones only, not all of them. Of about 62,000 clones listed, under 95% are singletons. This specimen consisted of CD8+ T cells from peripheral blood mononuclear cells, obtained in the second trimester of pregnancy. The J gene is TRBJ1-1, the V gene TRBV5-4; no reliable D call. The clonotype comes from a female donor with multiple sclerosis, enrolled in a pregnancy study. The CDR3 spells CASSPEFGHAEAFF. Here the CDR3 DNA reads TGTGCCAGCAGCCCGGAGTTCGGTCACGCTGAAGCTTTCTTT.